A selection of T cell receptor beta chains follows, all from one sample in a study of T cells after yellow fever vaccination. MiXCR, run by TCRdb on the 5' RACE reads, gives a single entry per CDR3 protein. The sample yields tens of thousands of distinct CDR3 sequences, around 7% seen once. Material: CD8+ T cells sorted from PBMCs, obtained 4 to 6 days after the first yellow fever vaccination. The receptors were gathered from a man between 18 and 29 years old who received the YFV17D yellow fever vaccine. Both conserved end residues are part of each CDR3. Fields, in order: V gene, J gene, clone size, D gene, CDR3 DNA, CDR3 protein. The D gene is left open where the match is weak. Only some rows state a clone size, as once, few, many or a class for expanded clones.

TRBV12-3/TRBV12-4	TRBJ1-5	few	.	TGTGCCAGCACCACGACAGGAGAGGGGTATCAGCCCCAGCATTTT	CASTTTGEGYQPQHF
TRBV5-1	TRBJ2-3	once	.	TGCGCCACCGATACCCCTTATAACACTGGCACAGATACGCAGTATTTT	CATDTPYNTGTDTQYF
TRBV11-2	TRBJ1-5	few	TRBD1	TGTGCCAGCAGCTTAGGGCAGGGGGCGCGACAGCCCCAGCATTTT	CASSLGQGARQPQHF
TRBV27	TRBJ2-7	many	.	TGTGCCAGCAGTTTCCGGGCCCCACTGTCCTACGAGCAGTACTTC	CASSFRAPLSYEQYF
TRBV5-1	TRBJ2-7	.	.	TGCGCCAGCAGCCTGGAACAGGGCAGGGTTTACTCCTACGAGCAGTACTTC	CASSLEQGRVYSYEQYF
TRBV6-5	TRBJ2-3	few	.	TGTGCCAGCAGTAATCTCCAGGCCACAGATACGCAGTATTTT	CASSNLQATDTQYF
TRBV2	TRBJ2-7	many	TRBD2	TGTGCCAGCAGTGGGGGTGGACTAGCGGGGATTTACGAGCAGTACTTC	CASSGGGLAGIYEQYF
TRBV6-1	TRBJ2-5	few	.	TGTGCCAGCAGCCCCGAGGGGGTTGGGAGCGGGACCCAGTACTTC	CASSPEGVGSGTQYF
TRBV7-3	TRBJ1-1	few	.	TGTGCCAGCAGCTTCGGGGGACTGTTGAACACTGAAGCTTTCTTT	CASSFGGLLNTEAFF
TRBV6-2/TRBV6-3	TRBJ1-1	.	TRBD1	TGTGCCAGCAGTTACCCGACAGGGGTAAACACTGAAGCTTTCTTT	CASSYPTGVNTEAFF
TRBV4-2	TRBJ2-7	.	.	TGTGCCAGCAGCCGCGGGAATGTGGAGCAGTACTTC	CASSRGNVEQYF
TRBV27	TRBJ1-1	few	.	TGTGCCAGCAGTTTATCTCGCCGGGGACTGAACACTGAAGCTTTCTTT	CASSLSRRGLNTEAFF
TRBV5-5	TRBJ1-1	few	TRBD1	TGTGCCAGCAGCGCGTACAGGGGGCGGAGCACTGAAGCTTTCTTT	CASSAYRGRSTEAFF
TRBV24-1	TRBJ2-2	few	.	TGTGCCACCATGGGGCCGGCCACCGGGGAGCTGTTTTTT	CATMGPATGELFF
TRBV4-3	TRBJ1-1	.	TRBD1	TGCGCCAGCAGCCTGGGACAGGGAGGGAACACTGAAGCTTTCTTT	CASSLGQGGNTEAFF
TRBV7-6	TRBJ2-3	many	.	TGTGCCAGCAGCACCCCGCCGAGTTATACGCAGTATTTT	CASSTPPSYTQYF
TRBV9	TRBJ1-1	many	.	TGTGCCAGCAGCGTAGGAGTGGCCCTGAACACTGAAGCTTTCTTT	CASSVGVALNTEAFF
TRBV18	TRBJ2-2	many	.	TGTGCCAGCTCACCAAATTGGAGACAGGCGCCATGGGAGCTGTTTTTT	CASSPNWRQAPWELFF
TRBV29-1	TRBJ2-3	many	.	TGCAGCGTTGGCCCCGGACAGAACACAGATACGCAGTATTTT	CSVGPGQNTDTQYF
TRBV6-2/TRBV6-3	TRBJ1-4	few	.	TGTGCCAGCAGTCCCCGGGACGAAAAACTGTTTTTT	CASSPRDEKLFF
TRBV6-5	TRBJ2-3	many	TRBD2	TGTGCCAGCAGTACAGGGCAGCGGGGGGGCGCAGATACGCAGTATTTT	CASSTGQRGGADTQYF
TRBV4-2	TRBJ1-6	few	.	TGTGCCAGCAGCCAAGATAGCTCCTATAATTCACCCCTCCACTTT	CASSQDSSYNSPLHF
TRBV4-1	TRBJ2-3	many	TRBD2	TGCGCCAGCAGCCAGTCTAGCGGGGGGCCCACAGATACGCAGTATTTT	CASSQSSGGPTDTQYF
TRBV29-1	TRBJ2-3	few	TRBD2	TGCAGCGTTGAAGGCGGAGGAGCGGGGGGGCCGGATACGCAGTATTTT	CSVEGGGAGGPDTQYF
TRBV6-5	TRBJ2-1	.	.	TGTGCCAGCAGTTACTCGAGGGAAAACGAGCAGTTCTTC	CASSYSRENEQFF
TRBV11-1	TRBJ1-3	few	.	TGTGCCAGCAGCTACGAGACAGCCCCTGGAAACACCATATATTTT	CASSYETAPGNTIYF
TRBV28	TRBJ2-1	.	.	TGTGCCAGCAGTTTATCCCCCGTATACGAGCAGTTCTTC	CASSLSPVYEQFF
TRBV6-1	TRBJ1-6	.	.	TGTGCCAGCAGACCCGCGTGGCCCTATAATTCACCCCTCCACTTT	CASRPAWPYNSPLHF
TRBV7-6	TRBJ1-2	many	TRBD1	TGTGCCAGCAGCCGGACAGGGATCGATGGCTACACCTTC	CASSRTGIDGYTF
TRBV7-8	TRBJ2-7	.	.	TGTGCCAGCAGCTCTAGGGGCCGGAGCTCCTACGAGCAGTACTTC	CASSSRGRSSYEQYF
TRBV13	TRBJ2-7	.	.	TGTGCCAGCAGCTTCACGGACGGCCGGAGGGTCCACGAGCAGTACTTC	CASSFTDGRRVHEQYF
TRBV12-3/TRBV12-4	TRBJ2-5	.	.	TGTGCCAGCAGCCCCGCGGACAGCGAGACCCAGTACTTC	CASSPADSETQYF
TRBV4-3	TRBJ2-5	few	TRBD2	TGCGCCAGCAGCCCAGGGGCTAGCGGGGGGGAAGAGACCCAGTACTTC	CASSPGASGGEETQYF
TRBV12-3/TRBV12-4	TRBJ2-3	.	TRBD1	TGTGCCAGCAGTCCCAGACAGGGAAGGACAGATACGCAGTATTTT	CASSPRQGRTDTQYF
TRBV30	TRBJ2-7	few	.	TGTGCCTGGAGTGTACGATTTAGGGGTTCCTACGAGCAGTACTTC	CAWSVRFRGSYEQYF
TRBV5-1	TRBJ2-3	few	.	TGCGCCAGCAGCCCGGGATGGGGCACAGATACGCAGTATTTT	CASSPGWGTDTQYF
TRBV3-1	TRBJ2-7	once	TRBD2	TGTGCCAGCAGCTCTGCGTGGACTAGCACCCACGAGCAGTACTTC	CASSSAWTSTHEQYF
TRBV9	TRBJ2-3	.	.	TGTGCCAGCAGCGTACGGCCCACTGGGAGCACAGATACGCAGTATTTT	CASSVRPTGSTDTQYF
TRBV14	TRBJ2-1	.	TRBD2	TGTGCCAGCAGCCAATCCGGCAATCTAGCGGGGACCAATGAGCAGTTCTTC	CASSQSGNLAGTNEQFF
TRBV6-6	TRBJ2-1	few	.	TGTGCCAGTAACAGGGACAATGAGCAGTTCTTC	CASNRDNEQFF
TRBV4-2	TRBJ1-1	few	.	TGTGCCAGCAGCCAAACCGTCCTGAACACTGAAGCTTTCTTT	CASSQTVLNTEAFF
TRBV4-1	TRBJ1-2	many	.	TGCGCCAGCAGCCATGGGGACGACTATGGCTACACCTTC	CASSHGDDYGYTF
TRBV4-1	TRBJ2-3	many	.	TGCGCCAGCAGCCAAGTAGGACGCACAGATACGCAGTATTTT	CASSQVGRTDTQYF
TRBV7-6	TRBJ2-4	few	TRBD1	TGTGCCAGCAGCCCAAAGAGGGGGCCGGCCAAAAACATTCAGTACTTC	CASSPKRGPAKNIQYF
TRBV11-3	TRBJ2-5	many	TRBD2	TGTGCCAGCAGCGGGACTAGCGGGGGGGACCAAGAGACCCAGTACTTC	CASSGTSGGDQETQYF
TRBV7-8	TRBJ2-2	many	.	TGTGCCAGCAGTCCCGTGGGGGCCGGGGAGCTGTTTTTT	CASSPVGAGELFF
TRBV6-6	TRBJ1-2	many	.	TGTGCCAGCAGTTTGACAGCGACAGGCTACACCTTC	CASSLTATGYTF
TRBV19	TRBJ1-1	.	.	TGTGCCAGTAGCCAACAGGGCCTGAACACTGAAGCTTTCTTT	CASSQQGLNTEAFF
TRBV6-2/TRBV6-3	TRBJ2-7	many	.	TGTGCCAGCAGTTTTGGCCCCGTATACGAGCAGTACTTC	CASSFGPVYEQYF
TRBV9	TRBJ2-1	few	.	TGTGCCAGCAGCGTCGGGGGACAACCACACAATGAGCAGTTCTTC	CASSVGGQPHNEQFF
TRBV16	TRBJ1-5	few	.	TGTGCCAGCAGCCAAACAGGGAAGAGCAATCAGCCCCAGCATTTT	CASSQTGKSNQPQHF